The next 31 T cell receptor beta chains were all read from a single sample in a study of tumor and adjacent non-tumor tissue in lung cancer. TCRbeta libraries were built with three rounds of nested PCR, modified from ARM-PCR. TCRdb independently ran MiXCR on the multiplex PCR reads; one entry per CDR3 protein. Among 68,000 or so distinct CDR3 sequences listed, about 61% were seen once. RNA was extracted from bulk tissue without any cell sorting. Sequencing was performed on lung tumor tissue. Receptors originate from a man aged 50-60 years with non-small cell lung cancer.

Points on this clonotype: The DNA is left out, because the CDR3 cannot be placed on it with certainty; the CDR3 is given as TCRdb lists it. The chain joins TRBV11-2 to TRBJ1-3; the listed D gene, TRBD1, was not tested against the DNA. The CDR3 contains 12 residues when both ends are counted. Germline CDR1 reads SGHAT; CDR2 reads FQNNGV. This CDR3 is CASSSSRRQGVF.

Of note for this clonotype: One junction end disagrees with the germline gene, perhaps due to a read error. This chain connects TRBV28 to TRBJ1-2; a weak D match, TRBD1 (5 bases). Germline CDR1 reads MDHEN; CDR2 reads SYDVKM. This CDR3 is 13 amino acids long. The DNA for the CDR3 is TGTGCCGGCAGGGCAGGTGGCTTCGATGGCTACACCTTC. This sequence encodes CAGRAGGFDGYTF.

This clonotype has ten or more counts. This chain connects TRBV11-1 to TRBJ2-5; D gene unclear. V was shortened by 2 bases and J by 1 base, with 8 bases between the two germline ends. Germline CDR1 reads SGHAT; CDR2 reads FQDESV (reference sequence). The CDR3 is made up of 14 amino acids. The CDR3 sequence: CASSLSRSQETQYF. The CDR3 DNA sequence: TGTGCCAGCAGCTTAAGTCGGAGCCAAGAGACCCAGTACTTC.

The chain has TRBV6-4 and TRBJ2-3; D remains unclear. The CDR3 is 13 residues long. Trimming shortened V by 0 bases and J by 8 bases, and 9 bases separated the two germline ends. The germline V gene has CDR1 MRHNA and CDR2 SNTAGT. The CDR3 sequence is CASSDSVDGTQYF. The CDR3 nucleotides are TGTGCCAGCAGTGACTCTGTAGATGGTACGCAGTATTTT.

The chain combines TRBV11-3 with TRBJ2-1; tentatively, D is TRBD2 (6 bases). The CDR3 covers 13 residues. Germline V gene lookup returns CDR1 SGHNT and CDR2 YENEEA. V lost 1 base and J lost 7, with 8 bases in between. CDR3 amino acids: CASSLAGDNEQFF. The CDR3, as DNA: TGTGCCAGCAGCTTAGCGGGAGATAATGAGCAGTTCTTC.

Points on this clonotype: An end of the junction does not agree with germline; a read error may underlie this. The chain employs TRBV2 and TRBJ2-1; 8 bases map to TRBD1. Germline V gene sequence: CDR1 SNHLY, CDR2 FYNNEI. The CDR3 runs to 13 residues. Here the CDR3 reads CASSWTGCNEEFF. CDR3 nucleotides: TGTGCCAGCAGCTGGACAGGGTGCAATGAGGAGTTCTTC.

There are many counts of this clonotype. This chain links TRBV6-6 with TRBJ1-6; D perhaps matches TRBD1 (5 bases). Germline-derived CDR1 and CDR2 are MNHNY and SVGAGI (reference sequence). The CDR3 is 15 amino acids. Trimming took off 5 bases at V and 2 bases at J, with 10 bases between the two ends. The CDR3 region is CASSRGNTYNSPLHF. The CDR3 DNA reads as TGTGCCAGCAGTCGGGGGAACACCTATAATTCACCCCTCCACTTT.

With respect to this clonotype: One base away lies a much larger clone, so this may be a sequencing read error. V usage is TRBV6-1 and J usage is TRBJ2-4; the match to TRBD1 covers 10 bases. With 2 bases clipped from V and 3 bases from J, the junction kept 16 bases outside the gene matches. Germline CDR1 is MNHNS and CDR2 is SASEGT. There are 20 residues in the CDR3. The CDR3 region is CASSENESGQGTSDKNIQYF. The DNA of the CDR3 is TGTGCCAGCAGTGAAAATGAGTCGGGACAGGGGACTTCAGACAAAAACATTCAGTACTTC.

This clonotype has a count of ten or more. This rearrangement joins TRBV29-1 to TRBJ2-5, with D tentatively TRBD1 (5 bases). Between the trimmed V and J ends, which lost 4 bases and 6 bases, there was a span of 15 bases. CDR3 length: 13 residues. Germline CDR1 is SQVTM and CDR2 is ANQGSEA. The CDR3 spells CSVVFPTAKTQYF. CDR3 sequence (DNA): TGCAGCGTTGTATTCCCGACAGCGAAGACCCAGTACTTC. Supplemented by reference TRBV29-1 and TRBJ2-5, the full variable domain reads SAVISQKPSRDICQRGTSLTIQCQVDSQVTMMFWYRQQPGQSLTLIATANQGSEATYESGFVIDKFPISRPNLTFSTLTVSNMSPEDSSIYLCSVVFPTAKTQYFGPGTRLLVL.

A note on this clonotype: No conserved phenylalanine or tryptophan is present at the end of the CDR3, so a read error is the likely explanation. CDR3 coding DNA: TGTGCCAGTAGTTTTCAGGGTCGGCCCGGGGAGCTGTTTTCA. It codes for CASSFQGRPGELFS. The J gene is TRBJ2-2, the V gene TRBV11-1; D may be TRBD1 (5 bases). Trimming took off 9 bases at V and 6 bases at J, with 17 bases between the two ends. CDR1 SGHAT and CDR2 FQDESV come from the germline V gene (reference sequence). This CDR3 has 14 amino acids.

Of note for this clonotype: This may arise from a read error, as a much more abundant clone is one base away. CDR3 loop: CASSLSGQEADQPQHF. The DNA for the CDR3 is TGTGCCAGCAGCTTGTCGGGACAGGAGGCGGATCAGCCCCAGCATTTT. This rearrangement joins TRBV5-4 to TRBJ1-5, with 8 nucleotides matching TRBD1. CDR3 length: 16 residues. Trimming removed 1 base from V and 5 bases from J; junction bases left unmatched: 8. From germline, CDR1 is SGHNT and CDR2 YYREEE (reference sequence).

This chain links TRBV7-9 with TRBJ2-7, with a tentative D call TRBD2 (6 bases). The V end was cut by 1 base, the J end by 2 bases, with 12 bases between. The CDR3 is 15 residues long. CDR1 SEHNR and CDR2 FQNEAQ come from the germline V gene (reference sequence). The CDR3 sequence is CASSLVGTGAYEQYF. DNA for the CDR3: TGTGCCAGCAGCTTAGTTGGGACGGGAGCCTACGAGCAGTACTTC.

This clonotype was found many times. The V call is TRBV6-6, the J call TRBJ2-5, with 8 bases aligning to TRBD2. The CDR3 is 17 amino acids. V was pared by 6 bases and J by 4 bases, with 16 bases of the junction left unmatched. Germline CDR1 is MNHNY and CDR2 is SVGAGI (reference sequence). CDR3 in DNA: TGTGCCAGCAGCCTGGGTGGTGGTAGCGGGATTGGAGAGACCCAGTACTTC. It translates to CASSLGGGSGIGETQYF.

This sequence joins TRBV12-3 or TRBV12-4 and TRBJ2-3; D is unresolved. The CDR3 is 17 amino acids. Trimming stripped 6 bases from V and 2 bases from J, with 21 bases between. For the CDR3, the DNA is TGTGCCAGCAGCCTAAGCGCGATAAACAGCTTCACAGATACGCAGTATTTT. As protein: CASSLSAINSFTDTQYF.

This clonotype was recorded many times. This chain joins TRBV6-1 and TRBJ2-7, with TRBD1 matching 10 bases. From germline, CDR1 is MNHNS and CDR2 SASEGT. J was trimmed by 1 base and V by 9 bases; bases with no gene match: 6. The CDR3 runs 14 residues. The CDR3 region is CARWGQGPSYEQYF. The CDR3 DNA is TGTGCCAGATGGGGACAGGGGCCTTCCTACGAGCAGTACTTC.

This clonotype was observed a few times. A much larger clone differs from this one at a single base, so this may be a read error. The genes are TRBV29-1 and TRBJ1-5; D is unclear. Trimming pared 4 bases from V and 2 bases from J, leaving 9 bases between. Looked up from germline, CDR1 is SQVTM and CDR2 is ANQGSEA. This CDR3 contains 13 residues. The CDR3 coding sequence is TGCAGCGTTGCACCAGGTGGCAATCAGCCCCAGCATTTT. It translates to CSVAPGGNQPQHF.

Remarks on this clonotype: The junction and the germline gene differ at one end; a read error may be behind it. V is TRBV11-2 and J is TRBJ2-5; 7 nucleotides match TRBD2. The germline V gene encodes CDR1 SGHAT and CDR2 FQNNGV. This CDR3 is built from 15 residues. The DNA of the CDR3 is TGTGCCAGCAGCCAAGGACTAGAGACACGAGAGACCCGGTACTTC. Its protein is CASSQGLETRETRYF.

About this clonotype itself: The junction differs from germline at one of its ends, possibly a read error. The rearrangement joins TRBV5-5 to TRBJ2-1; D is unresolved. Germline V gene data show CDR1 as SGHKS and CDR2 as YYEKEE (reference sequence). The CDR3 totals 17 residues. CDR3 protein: CANSLSPDTGSYNEQFF. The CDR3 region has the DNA TGTGCCAACAGCTTGTCGCCAGACACCGGCTCCTACAATGAGCAGTTCTTC.

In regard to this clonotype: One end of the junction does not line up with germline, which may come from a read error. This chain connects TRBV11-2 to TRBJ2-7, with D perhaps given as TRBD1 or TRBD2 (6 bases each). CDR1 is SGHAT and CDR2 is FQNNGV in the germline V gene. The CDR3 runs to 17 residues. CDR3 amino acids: CANSLGGISVSSYEQYF. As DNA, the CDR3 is TGTGCCAACAGCTTAGGGGGGATTAGCGTAAGTTCCTACGAGCAGTACTTC.

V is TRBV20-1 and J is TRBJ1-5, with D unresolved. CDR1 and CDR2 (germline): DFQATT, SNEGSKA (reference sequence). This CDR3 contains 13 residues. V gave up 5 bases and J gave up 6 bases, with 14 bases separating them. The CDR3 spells CSALYRGSQPQHF. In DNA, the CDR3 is TGCAGTGCTCTATACAGAGGGTCTCAGCCCCAGCATTTT.

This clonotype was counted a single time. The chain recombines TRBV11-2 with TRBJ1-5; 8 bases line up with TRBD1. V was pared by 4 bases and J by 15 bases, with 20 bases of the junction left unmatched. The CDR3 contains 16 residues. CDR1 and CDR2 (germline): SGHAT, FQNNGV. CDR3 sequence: CASSSHTGQGDQARHF. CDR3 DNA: TGTGCCAGCAGCTCACACACAGGACAGGGTGATCAGGCCCGGCATTTT.

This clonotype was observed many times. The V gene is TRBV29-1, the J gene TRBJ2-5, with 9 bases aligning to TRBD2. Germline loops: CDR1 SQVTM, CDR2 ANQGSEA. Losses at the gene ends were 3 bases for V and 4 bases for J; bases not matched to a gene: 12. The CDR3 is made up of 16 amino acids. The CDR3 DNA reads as TGCAGCGTTGACAGCGGGAGGATTTCCTTTTCAGAGACCCAGTACTTC. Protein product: CSVDSGRISFSETQYF.

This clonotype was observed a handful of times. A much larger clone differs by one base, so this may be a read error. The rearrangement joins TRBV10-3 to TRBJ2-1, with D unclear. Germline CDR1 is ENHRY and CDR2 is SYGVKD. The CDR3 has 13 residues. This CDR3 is CAISIDNFGEQSF. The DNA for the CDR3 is TGTGCCATCAGTATTGACAATTTCGGTGAGCAGTCCTTC.

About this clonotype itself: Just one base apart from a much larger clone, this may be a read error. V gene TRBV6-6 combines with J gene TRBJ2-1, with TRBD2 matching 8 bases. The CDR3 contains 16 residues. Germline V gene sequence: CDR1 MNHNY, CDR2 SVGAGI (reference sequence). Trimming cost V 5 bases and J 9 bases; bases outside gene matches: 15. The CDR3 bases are TGTGCCAGCAGTCCCTCCATCGGGGGGGCCTTCGGTGAGCAGTTCTTC. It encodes CASSPSIGGAFGEQFF.

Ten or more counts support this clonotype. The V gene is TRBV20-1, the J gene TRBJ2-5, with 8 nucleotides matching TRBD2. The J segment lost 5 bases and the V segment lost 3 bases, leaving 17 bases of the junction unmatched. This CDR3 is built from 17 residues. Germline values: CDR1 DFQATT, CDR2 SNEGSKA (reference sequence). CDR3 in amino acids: CSASQRGKSGSRETQYF. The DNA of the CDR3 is TGCAGTGCTAGCCAGAGGGGGAAAAGCGGGAGTAGGGAGACCCAGTACTTC.

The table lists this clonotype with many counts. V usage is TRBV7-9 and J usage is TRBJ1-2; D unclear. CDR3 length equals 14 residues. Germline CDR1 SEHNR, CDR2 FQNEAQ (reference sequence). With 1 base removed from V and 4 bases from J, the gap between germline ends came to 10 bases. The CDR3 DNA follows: TGTGCCAGCAGCTTAGTTGGGTTCGGCTATGGCTACACCTTC. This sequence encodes CASSLVGFGYGYTF.

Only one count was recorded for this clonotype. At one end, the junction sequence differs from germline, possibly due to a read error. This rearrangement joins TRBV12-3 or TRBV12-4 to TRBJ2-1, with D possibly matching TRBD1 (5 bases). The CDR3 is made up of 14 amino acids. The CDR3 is CASSLDSSYNEQLF. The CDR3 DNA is TGTGCCAGCAGTCTTGACAGCTCCTACAATGAGCAGCTCTTC.

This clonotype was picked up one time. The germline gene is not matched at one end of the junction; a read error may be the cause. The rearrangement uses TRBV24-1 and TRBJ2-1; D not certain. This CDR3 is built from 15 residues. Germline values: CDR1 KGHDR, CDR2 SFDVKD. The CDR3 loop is CATSEVGWPANGQFF. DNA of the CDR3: TGTGCCACCAGTGAGGTGGGATGGCCCGCAAATGGGCAGTTCTTC.

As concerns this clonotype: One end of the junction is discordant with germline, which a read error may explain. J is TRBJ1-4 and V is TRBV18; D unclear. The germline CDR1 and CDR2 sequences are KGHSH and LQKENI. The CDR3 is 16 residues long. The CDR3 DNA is TGTGCCAGCTCCGTAACTCCACAGCTGTTTAATGAAAAGCTGTTTTTT. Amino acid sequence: CASSVTPQLFNEKLFF.

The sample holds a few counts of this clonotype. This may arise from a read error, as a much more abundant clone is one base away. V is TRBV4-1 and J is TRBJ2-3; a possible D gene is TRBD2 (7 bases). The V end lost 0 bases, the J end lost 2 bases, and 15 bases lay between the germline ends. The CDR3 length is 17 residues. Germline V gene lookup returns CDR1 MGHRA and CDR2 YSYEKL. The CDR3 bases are TGCGCCAGCAGCCAAGATAGGGGGGGGGACACCACAGATACGCAGTATTTT. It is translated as CASSQDRGGDTTDTQYF.

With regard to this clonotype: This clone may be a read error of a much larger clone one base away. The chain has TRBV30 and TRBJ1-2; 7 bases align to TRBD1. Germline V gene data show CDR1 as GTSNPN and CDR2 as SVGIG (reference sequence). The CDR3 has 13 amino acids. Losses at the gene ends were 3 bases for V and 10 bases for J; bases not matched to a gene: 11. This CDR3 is CAWRNRGGSVYTF. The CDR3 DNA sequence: TGTGCCTGGAGAAACAGGGGTGGGTCCGTCTACACCTTC. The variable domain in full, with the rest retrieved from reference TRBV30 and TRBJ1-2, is SQTIHQWPATLVQPVGSPLSLECTVEGTSNPNLYWYRQAAGRGLQLLFYSVGIGQISSEVPQNLSASRPQDRQFILSSKKLLLSDSGFYLCAWRNRGGSVYTFGSGTRLTVV.